This T cell receptor beta chain emerged from a study of blood T cell repertoires in COVID-19. CDR3 length: 15 residues. Trimming left V 0 bases short and J 2 bases short, with 8 bases between. Germline CDR1 is MNHEY and CDR2 is SVGAGI. On this clone itself: Other DNA sequences within the sample encode an identical CDR3.

Libraries were prepared by immunoSEQ multiplex PCR; TCRdb keeps only in-frame clonotypes and omits some of them. The table has about 250,000 clones, approximately 88% seen once; the top ten hold approximately 6%. The specimen was peripheral blood. The chain employs TRBV6-5 and TRBJ1-5, with D perhaps matching TRBD1 (5 bases). The sequence was obtained from a woman under 40 with COVID-19, enrolled during active disease. The CDR3 nucleotides read TGTGCCAGCAGTTACTCTCGGGGGGGCAATCAGCCCCAGCATTTT. It is translated as CASSYSRGGNQPQHF.